This T cell receptor (beta chain) was recorded in a study of T-cell reconstitution after alpha-beta-depleted transplantation in children. Study-wide results and caveats: Once a year had passed after transplant, T-cell counts and diversity came mostly from newly produced T cells. Several hundred graft clones that had expanded were reportedly the source of alpha-beta T cells about two months after transplant.

TCRbeta library construction was performed incorporating unique molecular identifiers. TCRdb passed the PCR reads through MiXCR, listing each CDR3 protein once. This table holds 130,000 to 150,000 distinct CDR3 sequences, more than 8% found once. This CDR3 comprises 12 residues. The germline V and J ends were trimmed by 5 bases and 4 bases, with 6 bases remaining between them. Germline CDR1 is MDHEN and CDR2 is SYDVKM. In its sample, this clonotype was seen many times. The antigen remains undetermined. Sample: PBMCs, mostly from graft donor cells, taken 180 days after TCRalphabeta/CD19-depleted stem cell transplant. The rearrangement joins TRBV28 to TRBJ1-5, with D uncertain. The TCR sequence derives from a female patient aged 2-9 years who had a stem cell transplant for congenital amegakaryocytic thrombocytopenia, so the T cells may come from the graft donor. In DNA, the CDR3 is TGTGCCAGCAGTCTCCAGAATCAGCCCCAGCATTTT. Translating it yields CASSLQNQPQHF.